Listed below are T cell receptor beta chains from one sample, sequenced in a study of T cell responses to AZD1222 COVID-19 vaccine. Libraries were prepared by immunoSEQ multiplex PCR; TCRdb keeps only in-frame clonotypes and omits some of them. Among 100,000 or so clones, roughly nine tenths were seen once, and the ten largest hold around 3.5%. This material consisted of peripheral blood, taken on day 0 of AZD1222 vaccination. These receptors came from an adult in good health. The conserved cysteine and the conserved F or W are not part of the CDR3 here.

length: 10
V: TRBV19
CDR3: ASSRDRNEQF

length: 15
V: TRBV15
CDR3: ATSRDFQGATSYGYT

length: 12
V: TRBV19
CDR3: ASSVRGGNTEAF

length: 12
V: TRBV5-6
CDR3: ASSGDTARETQY

length: 11
V: TRBV3-1/TRBV3-2
CDR3: ASSQSMNSPLH

length: 12
V: TRBV7-6
CDR3: ASSLNILSTEAF

length: 15
V: TRBV5-4
CDR3: ASSLYRLTGVKNIQY

length: 12
V: TRBV10-3
CDR3: AISGLSGEDTQY

length: 9
V: TRBV7-9
CDR3: ASSPGYGYT

length: 12
V: TRBV19
CDR3: ASSIGWNTGELF